Presented here are 2 T cell receptor beta chains from one specimen sequenced in a study of cytomegalovirus exposure and HLA in healthy donors. The PCR used 60 Vbeta and 13 Jbeta primers. Profiled with immunoSEQ multiplex PCR; TCRdb holds only in-frame clones, not every one. Of about 150,000 clones in the sample, roughly 73% were seen once. Specimen: PBMCs. The receptor set was obtained from a male donor in good health and CMV-seronegative.

The V and J genes are TRBV2 and TRBJ1-2, with 10 bases lining up with TRBD1. After removal of 3 bases from V and 4 bases from J, the junction contained 5 bases not matched to a gene. CDR1 SNHLY and CDR2 FYNNEI come from the germline V gene. The CDR3 has 15 residues. The CDR3 spells CASSDRQGAFYGYTF. The CDR3 DNA reads TGTGCCAGCAGTGATAGACAGGGGGCTTTCTATGGCTACACCTTC.

The chain has TRBV30 and TRBJ2-7; D call uncertain. V was cut by 3 bases and J by 2 bases, with 11 bases left in between. This CDR3 comprises 13 residues. Germline values: CDR1 GTSNPN, CDR2 SVGIG (reference sequence). CDR3 in amino acids: CAWSAGSPYEQYF. Written as DNA, the CDR3 is TGTGCCTGGAGCGCCGGGTCCCCCTACGAGCAGTACTTC.